The sequence of this T cell receptor beta chain was determined in a study of T cell responses to AZD1222 COVID-19 vaccine. Comment on this clone: The antigen is unknown.

V shed 2 bases and J shed 5 bases, with 17 bases lying between them. This CDR3 spans 15 amino acids. Using immunoSEQ multiplex PCR, the repertoire was profiled, and TCRdb retains in-frame clones only, with some absent. Of approximately 97,000 clones listed, 86% are singletons. Study findings and constraints: Regions 160-218 and 743-854 held dominance among vaccine-associated CD4 TCRs, which spanned spike.

Sequenced material: peripheral blood, taken on day 0 of AZD1222 vaccination. This TCR was recovered from an adult in good health. This sequence joins TRBV5-3 and TRBJ2-7; no reliable D call. TRBV5-3 is labeled an ORF, and its function is uncertain. Written as DNA, the CDR3 is TGTGCCAGAAGCTTTGTAAGTCCCCTTAGGAACGAGCAGTACTTC. Translated, it gives CARSFVSPLRNEQYF.